The 30 T cell receptor beta chains reported below all come from one sample, sequenced in a study of shared clonotypes between healthy human individuals. Assay: immunoSEQ multiplex PCR; the TCRdb copy retains only in-frame clones and omits some. The table has 550,000 to 700,000 clones, around 73% seen once. The sequencing sample was made of memory CD4+ T cells sorted from blood. As for subset: CD45RA-negative fraction. The receptors here all came from a woman aged 25 to 39 in good health.

This clone has only a few counts. This same CDR3 is encoded by further DNA sequences in the sample. The chain couples TRBV5-1 to TRBJ1-1; 8 bases map to TRBD1. With 4 bases clipped from V and 8 bases from J, the junction kept 4 bases outside the gene matches. CDR3 length equals 12 residues. The germline V gene has CDR1 SGHRS and CDR2 YFSETQ. CDR3 coding DNA: TGCGCCAGCAGCCTGAGACAGGGGGAAGCTTTCTTT. Residues: CASSLRQGEAFF. Full variable domain (missing parts from reference TRBV5-1 and TRBJ1-1): KAGVTQTPRYLIKTRGQQVTLSCSPISGHRSVSWYQQTPGQGLQFLFEYFSETQRNKGNFPGRFSGRQFSNSRSEMNVSTLELGDSALYLCASSLRQGEAFFGQGTRLTVV.

The chain combines TRBV13 with TRBJ1-2; 8 nucleotides align to TRBD1. The germline V gene encodes CDR1 PRHDT and CDR2 FYEKMQ (reference sequence). V trimming: 5 bases; J trimming: 6 bases; junction bases outside the gene matches: 11. The CDR3 spans 15 residues. CDR3 nucleotides: TGTGCCAGCAGCATCACACCCCGGACAGGGAATGGCTACACCTTC. Protein: CASSITPRTGNGYTF.

This clone was seen more than once but under ten times. Other nucleotide sequences from this sample produce the same CDR3. The chain recombines TRBV7-2 with TRBJ1-3; D remains unclear. Germline-derived CDR1 and CDR2 are SGHTA and FQGNSA. The CDR3 is made up of 15 amino acids. Trimming cost V 1 base and J 4 bases, with 11 bases left between them. DNA of the CDR3: TGTGCCAGCAGCTTAGTTCCGGGTTCAGGAAACACCATATATTTT. This codes for CASSLVPGSGNTIYF.

The gene calls are TRBV13 and TRBJ2-1, with D perhaps matching TRBD1 (6 bases). Trimming cost V 5 bases and J 3 bases, with 17 bases left between them. Germline lookup yields CDR1 PRHDT and CDR2 FYEKMQ (reference sequence). The CDR3 runs to 16 residues. CDR3 loop: CASSPSGTRHYNEQFF. The CDR3, as DNA: TGTGCCAGCAGCCCCTCCGGGACAAGACACTACAATGAGCAGTTCTTC.

The chain links TRBV6-5 to TRBJ2-3, with a weak D call TRBD1 (5 bases). Trimming stripped 2 bases from V and 1 base from J, with 7 bases between. Germline V gene data show CDR1 as MNHEY and CDR2 as SVGAGI. The CDR3 extends over 14 amino acids. CDR3 in DNA: TGTGCCAGCAGTTACGCACAGGGCACAGATACGCAGTATTTT. This codes for CASSYAQGTDTQYF.

The J gene is TRBJ1-1, the V gene TRBV5-8; 9 bases agree with TRBD1. In germline, CDR1 is SGHTS, CDR2 YDEGEE. V lost 2 bases, J lost 10 bases, and 6 bases stayed unmatched. The CDR3 length is 13 residues. CDR3 sequence reads: CASSFHRDRVAFF. The CDR3 DNA sequence: TGTGCCAGCAGCTTCCACCGGGACAGGGTAGCTTTCTTT.

This clone was seen a few times. V is TRBV5-1 and J is TRBJ1-1, with 9 bases fitting TRBD1. The CDR3 length is 16 residues. J gave up 4 bases and V 4 bases, and 11 bases lay outside the gene matches. CDR1 SGHRS and CDR2 YFSETQ come from the germline V gene. CDR3 sequence reads: CASSVQQGASGTEAFF. CDR3 sequence (DNA): TGCGCCAGCAGCGTTCAACAGGGGGCTAGCGGCACTGAAGCTTTCTTT.

The chain combines TRBV5-1 with TRBJ2-2, with a possible D match to TRBD2 (6 bases). V dropped 1 base and J dropped 6 bases, with 10 bases sitting between them. Germline values: CDR1 SGHRS, CDR2 YFSETQ. This CDR3 has 14 amino acids. The CDR3 loop reads CASSLTTGAGELFF. The DNA of the CDR3 is TGCGCCAGCAGCTTGACAACGGGGGCCGGGGAGCTGTTTTTT.

This clone was seen a handful of times. The rearrangement uses TRBV5-4 and TRBJ2-5, with 12 bases aligning to TRBD2. Germline V gives CDR1 SGHNT, CDR2 YYREEE (reference sequence). After removal of 4 bases from V and 5 bases from J, the junction contained 6 bases not matched to a gene. The CDR3 runs 15 residues. This CDR3 is CASSGGLAGRETQYF. The CDR3 nucleotides are TGTGCCAGCAGCGGGGGACTAGCGGGTAGGGAGACCCAGTACTTC.

This clone was detected once. The J gene is TRBJ2-2, the V gene TRBV5-1; 7 bases map to TRBD1. There are 16 residues in the CDR3. The germline gives CDR1 SGHRS, CDR2 YFSETQ. The J segment lost 3 bases and the V segment lost 7 bases, leaving 12 bases of the junction unmatched. The CDR3 DNA follows: TGCGCCAGCCGTAGGATGGGTACAGGGGACACCGGGGAGCTGTTTTTT. Residues: CASRRMGTGDTGELFF.

The chain is built from TRBV6-5 and TRBJ1-3; no reliable D call. Germline V gives CDR1 MNHEY, CDR2 SVGAGI. Trimming removed 5 bases from V and 3 bases from J, with 8 bases in between. The CDR3 covers 13 residues. The DNA for the CDR3 is TGTGCCAGCAGTCCGACGGGTGGAAACACCATATATTTT. Amino acids: CASSPTGGNTIYF.

The chain employs TRBV19 and TRBJ2-2, with 7 bases fitting TRBD1. The V gene end was trimmed by 5 bases and the J gene end by 5 bases; junction bases not matched to a gene: 8. The CDR3 is 15 amino acids. Germline-derived CDR1 and CDR2 are LNHDA and SQIVND (reference sequence). The CDR3 region has the DNA TGTGCCAGTAGTGGAAGGACAGGACGAACCGGGGAGCTGTTTTTT. Translating it yields CASSGRTGRTGELFF.

This chain links TRBV5-1 with TRBJ2-7; TRBD2 matches 14 bases. The V and J ends lost 7 bases and 6 bases, in that order; junction bases with no gene match: 3. From germline, CDR1 is SGHRS and CDR2 YFSETQ. CDR3 size: 13 residues. The CDR3 sequence: CASSGLAGVEQYF. The CDR3 DNA sequence: TGCGCCAGCTCGGGACTAGCGGGAGTCGAGCAGTACTTC. The entire variable domain, with the rest obtained from reference TRBV5-1 and TRBJ2-7, is as follows: KAGVTQTPRYLIKTRGQQVTLSCSPISGHRSVSWYQQTPGQGLQFLFEYFSETQRNKGNFPGRFSGRQFSNSRSEMNVSTLELGDSALYLCASSGLAGVEQYFGPGTRLTVT.

The rearrangement links TRBV5-5 to TRBJ1-3, with unresolved D. The CDR3 contains 15 residues. Germline assignment: CDR1 SGHKS and CDR2 YYEKEE (reference sequence). Trimming pared 4 bases from V and 0 bases from J, leaving 11 bases between. The CDR3 region has the DNA TGTGCCAGCAGCGGAAACGGGATCTCTGGAAACACCATATATTTT. As protein: CASSGNGISGNTIYF. The full variable domain, rest sourced from reference TRBV5-5 and TRBJ1-3, is DAGVTQSPTHLIKTRGQQVTLRCSPISGHKSVSWYQQVLGQGPQFIFQYYEKEERGRGNFPDRFSARQFPNYSSELNVNALLLGDSALYLCASSGNGISGNTIYFGEGSWLTVV.

The V call is TRBV30, the J call TRBJ2-7, with a weak D call TRBD1 (5 bases). The CDR3 runs 13 residues. The germline CDR1 and CDR2 sequences are GTSNPN and SVGIG (reference sequence). The V and J ends lost 4 bases and 3 bases respectively, with 13 bases between them. The CDR3 nucleotides read TGTGCCTGGAAAGGTGGCAGGGACTACGAGCAGTACTTC. This translates into CAWKGGRDYEQYF.

The chain couples TRBV28 to TRBJ1-6; maybe TRBD1 (6 bases). This CDR3 has 13 amino acids. The germline V gene has CDR1 MDHEN and CDR2 SYDVKM. Trimming stripped 7 bases from V and 9 bases from J, with 13 bases between. CDR3 region: CASTMGGASPLHF. DNA for the CDR3: TGTGCCAGCACCATGGGGGGGGCTTCACCCCTCCACTTT.

The genes are TRBV5-5 and TRBJ2-7, with D tentatively TRBD2 (6 bases). Germline V gives CDR1 SGHKS, CDR2 YYEKEE (reference sequence). V was cut by 0 bases and J by 4 bases, with 14 bases left in between. The CDR3 extends over 15 amino acids. CDR3 DNA: TGTGCCAGCAGCTTGGGGGCGGGGCTAGTGTACGAGCAGTACTTC. It specifies CASSLGAGLVYEQYF.

J is TRBJ2-2 and V is TRBV7-9; 9 positions agree with TRBD1. The CDR3 sequence is 16 residues long. The trim removed 0 bases at V and 4 bases at J, leaving 3 bases unmatched. Per the germline V gene, CDR1 is SEHNR and CDR2 is FQNEAQ (reference sequence). The CDR3 sequence: CASSLAPGQGTGELFF. The DNA for the CDR3 is TGTGCCAGCAGCTTAGCCCCGGGACAGGGCACCGGGGAGCTGTTTTTT. The whole variable domain, filled in from reference TRBV7-9 and TRBJ2-2, reads DTGVSQNPRHKITKRGQNVTFRCDPISEHNRLYWYRQTLGQGPEFLTYFQNEAQLEKSRLLSDRFSAERPKGSFSTLEIQRTEQGDSAMYLCASSLAPGQGTGELFFGEGSRLTVL.

The chain is built from TRBV10-1 and TRBJ2-7; the match to TRBD1 covers 9 bases. The J segment lost 4 bases and the V segment lost 6 bases, leaving 4 bases of the junction unmatched. The germline V gene encodes CDR1 WNHNN and CDR2 SYGVQD (reference sequence). The CDR3 is made up of 13 amino acids. The CDR3 reads CASRRTGEYEQYF. DNA for the CDR3: TGCGCCAGCAGGAGGACAGGGGAATACGAGCAGTACTTC.

This chain connects TRBV28 to TRBJ2-7; 7 nucleotides line up with TRBD1. Germline V gene sequence: CDR1 MDHEN, CDR2 SYDVKM. The CDR3 is made up of 14 amino acids. Losses at the gene ends were 6 bases for V and 1 base for J; bases not matched to a gene: 6. The DNA for the CDR3 is TGTGCCAGCAGACACAGGGGTAATTCCTACGAGCAGTACTTC. It encodes CASRHRGNSYEQYF.

This clone was seen a single time. The chain uses TRBV6-1 and TRBJ2-7; TRBD1 is a possible D gene (5 bases). The CDR3 is made up of 15 amino acids. The V and J ends lost 3 bases and 2 bases respectively, with 14 bases between them. The germline V gene has CDR1 MNHNS and CDR2 SASEGT. The CDR3 spells CASSDFGQGTYEQYF. CDR3 sequence (DNA): TGTGCCAGCAGTGATTTCGGGCAGGGAACCTACGAGCAGTACTTC.

V is TRBV5-1 and J is TRBJ2-7; possibly TRBD1 for D (6 bases). The CDR3 contains 14 residues. In germline, CDR1 is SGHRS, CDR2 YFSETQ. Trimming removed 3 bases at V and 2 bases at J, with 12 bases between. The CDR3 DNA reads as TGCGCCAGCAGCTGGGAGACAGGAGCCTACGAGCAGTACTTC. It codes for CASSWETGAYEQYF. The variable domain in full, with the rest retrieved from reference TRBV5-1 and TRBJ2-7, is KAGVTQTPRYLIKTRGQQVTLSCSPISGHRSVSWYQQTPGQGLQFLFEYFSETQRNKGNFPGRFSGRQFSNSRSEMNVSTLELGDSALYLCASSWETGAYEQYFGPGTRLTVT.

This clone was detected a few times. The rearrangement joins TRBV2 to TRBJ2-7; tentatively, D is TRBD1 or TRBD2 (5 bases each). This CDR3 has 12 amino acids. V lost 8 bases and J lost 3, with 11 bases in between. Germline loops: CDR1 SNHLY, CDR2 FYNNEI. CDR3 region: CASQGASYEQYF. The CDR3 nucleotides are TGTGCCAGCCAGGGAGCCAGCTACGAGCAGTACTTC.

This chain connects TRBV5-1 to TRBJ2-7; 9 positions match TRBD2. Trimming took 3 bases from V and 2 from J; bases not matched to a gene: 12. The CDR3 loop spans 17 amino acids. The germline CDR1 and CDR2 sequences are SGHRS and YFSETQ. DNA for the CDR3: TGCGCCAGCAGCTCCCTACCAGTAGCGGGAGCCACCTACGAGCAGTACTTC. It translates to CASSSLPVAGATYEQYF.

The chain couples TRBV30 to TRBJ2-1; TRBD2 aligns across 8 bases. The length of the CDR3 is 16 residues. V lost 6 bases to trimming and J lost 3 bases; unmatched junction nucleotides: 13. From germline, CDR1 is GTSNPN and CDR2 SVGIG (reference sequence). The CDR3 DNA sequence: TGTGCCTGCGCGGGACTAGGACTTCGCCGCTACAATGAGCAGTTCTTC. This sequence encodes CACAGLGLRRYNEQFF.

J is TRBJ2-4 and V is TRBV29-1; D possibly corresponds to TRBD1 (7 bases). Deletions cut 7 bases from V and 0 bases from J, with 19 bases between. CDR3 size: 16 residues. Germline V lookup: CDR1 SQVTM, CDR2 ANQGSEA. CDR3 in amino acids: CSASRGQTGAKNIQYF. The CDR3 coding sequence is TGCAGCGCATCGCGGGGACAGACCGGAGCCAAAAACATTCAGTACTTC.

This chain links TRBV30 with TRBJ2-1; TRBD2 might be the D (5 bases). V was shortened by 2 bases and J by 8 bases, with 10 bases between the two germline ends. CDR1 and CDR2 (germline): GTSNPN, SVGIG (reference sequence). The CDR3 has 12 amino acids. The CDR3 region has the DNA TGTGCCTGGAGTTTTTTGAGGGATGAGCAGTTCTTC. This translates into CAWSFLRDEQFF. Together with reference TRBV30 and TRBJ2-1, the CDR3 gives the full variable domain: SQTIHQWPATLVQPVGSPLSLECTVEGTSNPNLYWYRQAAGRGLQLLFYSVGIGQISSEVPQNLSASRPQDRQFILSSKKLLLSDSGFYLCAWSFLRDEQFFGPGTRLTVL.

As regards this clone: This sequence may be a read error, since a much larger clone differs from it by one base. Other DNA sequences in this specimen translate into the identical CDR3. The rearrangement links TRBV6-1 to TRBJ2-5; D remains ambiguous. Germline values: CDR1 MNHNS, CDR2 SASEGT. The CDR3 loop spans 13 amino acids. CDR3 residues: CASSEQKEETQYF. CDR3 bases: TGTGCCAGCAGTGAGCAGAAAGAAGAAACCCAGTACTTC.

The chain links TRBV7-9 to TRBJ2-1; D may match TRBD1 or TRBD2 (5 bases each). The germline gives CDR1 SEHNR, CDR2 FQNEAQ (reference sequence). CDR3 length: 15 residues. V shed 4 bases and J shed 6 bases, with 16 bases lying between them. In DNA, the CDR3 is TGTGCCAGCAGCTCACGGGGCGGGCGGGTCAATGAGCAGTTCTTC. It translates to CASSSRGGRVNEQFF.

The gene calls are TRBV30 and TRBJ2-3, with D perhaps TRBD1 (6 bases). This CDR3 is built from 15 residues. CDR1 is GTSNPN, CDR2 SVGIG, per germline (reference sequence). V dropped 6 bases and J dropped 6 bases, with 22 bases sitting between them. The CDR3, as DNA: TGTGCCTGCCCCCGTAGGTCCCAGGGGTCCGATACGCAGTATTTT. The encoded protein is CACPRRSQGSDTQYF.